This T cell receptor beta chain was profiled in a study of cytomegalovirus exposure and HLA in healthy donors. Study-wide results and limits: TCR beta chains numbering some 150 were designated cytomegalovirus-associated. A few CMV-associated chains were confirmed in vitro to be specific for CMV antigens. Despite most TCR sequences being rare, some public TCRs occurred in many donors. According to a subsequent analysis, TCR clusters from the first cohort were inclined to appear together in the 120 validation repertoires.

TCRdb's table, derived via immunoSEQ multiplex PCR, lists solely in-frame clones and lacks some. In the table there are about 120,000 clones, roughly nine tenths of which are singletons. Notes on this clone: Its antigen is not known.

The CDR3 has 14 residues. Between the trimmed V and J ends, which lost 2 bases and 4 bases, there was a span of 11 bases. Per the germline V gene, CDR1 is MNHEY and CDR2 is SVGAGI. The rearrangement uses TRBV6-5 and TRBJ1-1; possible D gene TRBD1, 5 bases. Sequenced sample: PBMCs. This receptor was identified in a young woman in good health and CMV-seronegative. CDR3 loop: CASSYGALGTEAFF. In nucleotides, the CDR3 is TGTGCCAGCAGTTACGGGGCTTTGGGCACTGAAGCTTTCTTT.